This T cell receptor (beta chain) was sequenced in a study of Graves' ophthalmopathy and Graves' hyperthyroidism. Study-level background: Stable hyperthyroidism meant no ophthalmopathy within 18 months of follow-up. Study-wide results and caveats: The model predicted progression of ophthalmopathy with a sensitivity of more than 60%, and its specificity was 72.22%. Sensitivity reached 85% to 90% and specificity about 80% for a 13-signature model separating ophthalmopathy from stable hyperthyroidism.

This clonotype was found many times. The antigen is not known. Trimming stripped 5 bases from V and 2 bases from J, with 13 bases between. The CDR3 consists of 16 residues. The study amplified TCR beta CDR3 regions using RNA transcripts. In the first round, RT-PCR was carried out with HTBI primers, and a multiplex PCR formed the second round. Using its own MiXCR run on the multiplex PCR reads, TCRdb lists one record per CDR3 protein. Here the sample spans more than 1,000,000 distinct CDR3 sequences, roughly two fifths being singletons. Patients were left out if they had other autoimmune diseases, uncontrolled infections, pregnancy or lactation.

V and J are TRBV12-3 or TRBV12-4 and TRBJ2-6; D is undetermined. This receptor was taken from an adult man with Graves' hyperthyroidism. The sequenced material came from peripheral blood or thyroid tissue (not recorded which). The CDR3 DNA is TGTGCCAGCAGTCCGGGCAGAACCGCTGGGGCCAACGTCCTGACTTTC. Translating gives CASSPGRTAGANVLTF.